Following are 26 T cell receptor beta chains from one sample sequenced in a study of T cells in Graves' hyperthyroidism and ophthalmopathy. RNA transcripts were the template for amplifying TCR beta CDR3 regions. Primed by the HTBI set, a first-round RT-PCR was run on the TCR CDR3. TCRdb itself ran the multiplex PCR reads through MiXCR, one entry per CDR3 protein. Here the sample spans fewer than 650,000 distinct CDR3 sequences, over 45% being singletons. Specimen: peripheral blood or thyroid tissue (not recorded which). The receptors originated from an adult woman with Graves' disease, either hyperthyroidism or ophthalmopathy (not recorded which).

This clonotype was picked up many times. The chain employs TRBV20-1 and TRBJ2-5; D unclear. Deletions cut 5 bases from V and 5 bases from J, with 15 bases between. Germline CDR1 reads DFQATT; CDR2 reads SNEGSKA (reference sequence). CDR3 length: 13 amino acids. The CDR3 DNA follows: TGCAGTGCTGGCCCCCCGGGCGACGAGACCCAGTACTTC. It encodes CSAGPPGDETQYF.

The rearrangement links TRBV2 to TRBJ2-5; D is tentatively TRBD1 or TRBD2 (5 bases each). Germline V gene lookup returns CDR1 SNHLY and CDR2 FYNNEI. V shed 6 bases and J shed 9 bases, with 17 bases lying between them. The CDR3 is 13 amino acids. CDR3 coding DNA: TGTGCCAGCAGCTCTCAGGGAGATCAGCCCCAGTACTTC. Translated, it gives CASSSQGDQPQYF.

The chain links TRBV10-3 to TRBJ1-6, with 8 bases lining up with TRBD1. Germline V gene sequence: CDR1 ENHRY, CDR2 SYGVKD. CDR3 length: 16 residues. V shed 2 bases and J 9 bases; nucleotides not matched to a gene: 9. CDR3 loop: CAISEPTGVGGSPLHF. In DNA, the CDR3 is TGTGCCATCAGTGAGCCGACAGGGGTGGGCGGTTCACCCCTCCACTTT.

This clonotype has ten or more counts. V and J are TRBV20-1 and TRBJ2-5; 10 nucleotides agree with TRBD2. The V segment lost 3 bases and the J segment 5 bases; nucleotides outside the gene matches: 6. The V gene's germline CDR1 is DFQATT and CDR2 SNEGSKA (reference sequence). The length of the CDR3 is 14 residues. CDR3 coding DNA: TGCAGTGCTAGTACTCTAGCGGGAGATGAGACCCAGTACTTC. Protein: CSASTLAGDETQYF.

The CDR3 nucleotides are TGTGCCATCAGTCAGTGGACTAGCGGAAACGAGCAGTACTTC. Translation gives CAISQWTSGNEQYF. V is TRBV10-3 and J is TRBJ2-7; 10 bases align to TRBD2. The CDR3 runs 14 residues. The V segment lost 5 bases and the J segment 5 bases; nucleotides outside the gene matches: 6. CDR1 and CDR2 from the germline V gene are ENHRY and SYGVKD.

The V call is TRBV20-1, the J call TRBJ1-5; D not certain. The germline CDR1 and CDR2 sequences are DFQATT and SNEGSKA (reference sequence). V gave up 2 bases and J gave up 0 bases, with 14 bases separating them. This CDR3 region has 16 residues. This CDR3 is CSARYEHKDSNQPQHF. In nucleotides, the CDR3 is TGCAGTGCTAGATATGAACACAAAGATAGCAATCAGCCCCAGCATTTT.

The chain recombines TRBV30 with TRBJ2-7, with D tentatively TRBD1 (5 bases). The V gene's germline CDR1 is GTSNPN and CDR2 SVGIG (reference sequence). Trimming shortened V by 3 bases and J by 3 bases, and 6 bases separated the two germline ends. The CDR3 contains 11 residues. CDR3 sequence (DNA): TGTGCCTGGAGCCAGGGCTACGAGCAGTACTTC. Its translation: CAWSQGYEQYF.

The chain carries TRBV15 and TRBJ1-2; TRBD1 is a possible D gene (6 bases). V was pared by 0 bases and J by 2 bases, with 13 bases between. The CDR3 runs to 16 residues. Germline values: CDR1 LNHNV, CDR2 YYDKDF (reference sequence). CDR3 nucleotides: TGTGCCACCAGCAGAGATCGGCGGGACAAGAACTATGGCTACACCTTC. This gives the protein CATSRDRRDKNYGYTF.

The chain employs TRBV7-9 and TRBJ2-7, with 11 bases identical to TRBD2. The CDR3 loop spans 16 amino acids. The germline CDR1 and CDR2 sequences are SEHNR and FQNEAQ (reference sequence). The junction had 7 bases not matched to a gene; V was cut back by 6 bases and J by 0 bases. The CDR3, as DNA: TGTGCCAGCAGTCCCCTAGCGGGGGGTCCCTCCTACGAGCAGTACTTC. Protein: CASSPLAGGPSYEQYF.

This chain connects TRBV11-3 to TRBJ2-7, with 9 positions matching TRBD1. The ends lost 5 bases at V and 0 bases at J; junction bases unmatched: 8. The CDR3 covers 16 residues. The germline gives CDR1 SGHNT, CDR2 YENEEA. CDR3 loop: CASSQVMGQGSYEQYF. CDR3 bases: TGTGCCAGCAGCCAAGTCATGGGACAGGGCTCCTACGAGCAGTACTTC.

In this sample, this clonotype turned up a few times. V gene TRBV15 combines with J gene TRBJ1-6; the D gene is possibly TRBD1 (6 bases). Trimming removed 0 bases from V and 6 bases from J, with 15 bases in between. This CDR3 contains 17 residues. CDR1 LNHNV and CDR2 YYDKDF come from the germline V gene (reference sequence). The CDR3 reads CATSRDTAGTFNSPLHF. CDR3 sequence (DNA): TGTGCCACCAGCAGAGATACTGCCGGGACATTTAATTCACCCCTCCACTTT.

The chain is built from TRBV20-1 and TRBJ1-5; a weak D match, TRBD1 (6 bases). This CDR3 has 18 amino acids. The V gene lost 1 base and the J gene lost 2 bases, with 21 bases spanning the gap. From germline, CDR1 is DFQATT and CDR2 SNEGSKA (reference sequence). The chain's CDR3 is CSARGWDKGSYGNQPQHF. The CDR3 DNA follows: TGCAGTGCTAGAGGTTGGGACAAGGGGTCATATGGCAATCAGCCCCAGCATTTT.

This clonotype has a count of ten or more. The genes are TRBV7-2 and TRBJ2-7; D remains unclear. The CDR3 is 12 residues long. V was cut by 5 bases and J by 6 bases, with 11 bases left in between. CDR1 and CDR2 from the germline V gene are SGHTA and FQGNSA. The CDR3 bases are TGTGCCAGCAGCGTCCGATCTGGCGAGCAGTACTTC. It is translated as CASSVRSGEQYF.

This rearrangement joins TRBV18 to TRBJ2-5, with TRBD1 as a possible D gene (5 bases). The CDR3 sequence is 15 residues long. CDR1 is KGHSH and CDR2 is LQKENI in the germline V gene. Trimming removed 2 bases at V and 2 bases at J, with 12 bases between. The CDR3 DNA reads TGTGCCAGCTCACCAAGGCCAGGGATGCAAGAGACCCAGTACTTC. It translates to CASSPRPGMQETQYF.

The CDR3 DNA follows: TGTGCCATCAGTGGGACAGGGGGCAGGGAAAAACTGTTTTTT. This codes for CAISGTGGREKLFF. This chain connects TRBV10-3 to TRBJ1-4; 11 positions match TRBD1. V shed 4 bases and J 8 bases; nucleotides not matched to a gene: 3. Germline V gene sequence: CDR1 ENHRY, CDR2 SYGVKD. CDR3 length equals 14 residues.

Remarks on this clonotype: One junction end disagrees with the germline gene, perhaps due to a read error. The CDR3 DNA is TGCAGCGTTGAAGATCGGGGAAACATCATATATTTT. It codes for CSVEDRGNIIYF. The chain recombines TRBV29-1 with TRBJ1-3; D gene uncertain. This CDR3 is built from 12 residues. CDR1 is SQVTM and CDR2 is ANQGSEA in the germline V gene.

This clonotype was seen many times. The chain links TRBV2 to TRBJ2-2; a weak D match, TRBD2 (6 bases). The CDR3 runs 14 residues. Trimming pared 7 bases from V and 0 bases from J, leaving 9 bases between. Per germline, CDR1 SNHLY and CDR2 FYNNEI. The CDR3 DNA is TGTGCCAGCACTAGCGTGTCGAACACCGGGGAGCTGTTTTTT. It specifies CASTSVSNTGELFF.

This chain uses TRBV6-1 with TRBJ2-2; TRBD2 matches 12 bases. V lost 5 bases, J lost 2 bases, and 6 bases stayed unmatched. Germline CDR1 and CDR2: MNHNS and SASEGT. This CDR3 comprises 17 residues. The CDR3 region is CASSPGLAGLNTGELFF. As DNA, the CDR3 is TGTGCCAGCAGTCCCGGACTAGCGGGACTTAACACCGGGGAGCTGTTTTTT.

The chain has TRBV6-5 and TRBJ2-7, with 10 nucleotides matching TRBD2. The CDR3 sequence is 16 residues long. Germline CDR1 is MNHEY and CDR2 is SVGAGI. Trimming removed 4 bases from V and 6 bases from J; junction bases left unmatched: 12. DNA for the CDR3: TGTGCCAGCAGTTTGCTAGCGGGAGATCTGTCGTCCGAGCAGTACTTC. This sequence encodes CASSLLAGDLSSEQYF.

CDR3 sequence (DNA): TGTGCCAGCAGCGTACGGAGGGATTCACCCCTCCACTTT. Amino acid sequence: CASSVRRDSPLHF. The chain links TRBV7-8 to TRBJ1-6; no firm D call. The V and J ends lost 5 bases and 8 bases respectively, with 10 bases between them. This CDR3 has 13 amino acids. Germline V gene sequence: CDR1 SGHVS, CDR2 FQNEAQ.

This clonotype was found many times. This sequence joins TRBV20-1 and TRBJ1-1; tentatively, D is TRBD1 (5 bases). Trimming shortened V by 7 bases and J by 0 bases, and 15 bases separated the two germline ends. Germline V gene lookup returns CDR1 DFQATT and CDR2 SNEGSKA (reference sequence). CDR3 length equals 14 residues. The CDR3, as DNA: TGCAGTGGCTCGATCGGGGGGTTGAACACTGAAGCTTTCTTT. Translation: CSGSIGGLNTEAFF.

This clonotype occurred a few times. V gene TRBV7-2 combines with J gene TRBJ2-7; D may be TRBD1 (8 bases). Germline loops: CDR1 SGHTA, CDR2 FQGNSA. Trimming took 5 bases from V and 2 from J, leaving 16 bases between them. The CDR3 sequence is 15 residues long. The CDR3 DNA sequence: TGTGCCAGCAGCAGGCGGACAGGGAGGGCCTACGAGCAGTACTTC. Its protein is CASSRRTGRAYEQYF.

The chain combines TRBV24-1 with TRBJ2-7; D might be TRBD2 (6 bases). The V and J ends lost 4 bases and 4 bases respectively, with 7 bases between them. This CDR3 is 12 amino acids long. Germline lookup yields CDR1 KGHDR and CDR2 SFDVKD. The CDR3 DNA follows: TGTGCCACCAGTGAGGAGGGGTACGAGCAGTACTTC. Translated, it gives CATSEEGYEQYF.

The J gene is TRBJ2-2, the V gene TRBV28; D call uncertain. Germline-derived CDR1 and CDR2 are MDHEN and SYDVKM. The germline V and J ends were trimmed by 4 bases and 8 bases, with 8 bases remaining between them. The CDR3 loop spans 12 amino acids. CDR3 loop: CASSSWQGELFF. The CDR3 coding sequence is TGTGCCAGCAGTTCGTGGCAGGGGGAGCTGTTTTTT.

Concerning this clonotype: This likely comes from a read error, as the CDR3 has no conserved phenylalanine or tryptophan at its end. This chain uses TRBV7-2 with TRBJ2-7, with D perhaps matching TRBD1 (5 bases). CDR3 length equals 15 residues. From germline, CDR1 is SGHTA and CDR2 FQGNSA. CDR3 bases: TGCGCCAGCAGCTTGGACGGGCAGGGTGTCCACGAGCAGTACCTC. It is translated as CASSLDGQGVHEQYL.

The table lists this clonotype with a few counts. The chain has TRBV24-1 and TRBJ1-5; TRBD1 agrees at 9 bases. Germline CDR1 and CDR2: KGHDR and SFDVKD. This CDR3 spans 18 amino acids. Germline trimming cut 9 bases from V and 0 bases from J; bases unmatched to any gene: 14. CDR3 bases: TGTGCCACCCAGTATTGGGGACAGGGAGTTTATAGCAATCAGCCCCAGCATTTT. It encodes CATQYWGQGVYSNQPQHF.